Shown below are 4 T cell receptor beta chains from a single sample sequenced in a study of blood T cell repertoires in COVID-19. Sequencing was performed with immunoSEQ multiplex PCR; in TCRdb, only in-frame clones are kept and a portion is missing. Of fewer than 60,000 clones listed, around four fifths are singletons. Sequences were obtained from peripheral blood. The receptors were sampled from a woman aged 80 or older with acute or convalescent COVID-19.

The chain combines TRBV12-2 with TRBJ1-5; no check of the table's D call, TRBD1, against the DNA was made. TRBV12-2 is labeled a pseudogene. This CDR3 region has 17 residues. CDR3 protein: CASRLGTGTYSNQPQHF. The CDR3, as DNA: TGTGCAAGTCGCTTAGGGACAGGGACTTATAGCAATCAGCCCCAGCATTTT.

The J gene is TRBJ2-1, the V gene TRBV2, with TRBD1 matching 8 bases. Trimming at V came to 7 bases and at J to 4 bases, leaving 9 bases not matched to a gene. The CDR3 runs 15 residues. Germline CDR1 SNHLY, CDR2 FYNNEI. For the CDR3, the DNA is TGTGCCAGCACTGGCCGGACAGGGATGTACAATGAGCAGTTCTTC. Amino acids: CASTGRTGMYNEQFF.

The chain joins TRBV18 to TRBJ2-7, with 9 bases lining up with TRBD1. This CDR3 comprises 13 residues. V trimming: 4 bases; J trimming: 2 bases; junction bases outside the gene matches: 0. Per germline, CDR1 KGHSH and CDR2 LQKENI. The CDR3 region is CASSRDRAYEQYF. The CDR3 nucleotides are TGTGCCAGCTCACGGGACAGGGCCTACGAGCAGTACTTC.

This clone was seen more than once but under ten times. V usage is TRBV4-1 and J usage is TRBJ2-5; 7 nucleotides align to TRBD2. CDR1 is MGHRA, CDR2 YSYEKL, per germline. The V gene end was trimmed by 2 bases and the J gene end by 0 bases; junction bases not matched to a gene: 6. CDR3 size: 16 residues. CDR3 sequence: CASSQPGLRNQETQYF. CDR3 DNA: TGCGCCAGCAGCCAACCGGGACTAAGAAACCAAGAGACCCAGTACTTC.